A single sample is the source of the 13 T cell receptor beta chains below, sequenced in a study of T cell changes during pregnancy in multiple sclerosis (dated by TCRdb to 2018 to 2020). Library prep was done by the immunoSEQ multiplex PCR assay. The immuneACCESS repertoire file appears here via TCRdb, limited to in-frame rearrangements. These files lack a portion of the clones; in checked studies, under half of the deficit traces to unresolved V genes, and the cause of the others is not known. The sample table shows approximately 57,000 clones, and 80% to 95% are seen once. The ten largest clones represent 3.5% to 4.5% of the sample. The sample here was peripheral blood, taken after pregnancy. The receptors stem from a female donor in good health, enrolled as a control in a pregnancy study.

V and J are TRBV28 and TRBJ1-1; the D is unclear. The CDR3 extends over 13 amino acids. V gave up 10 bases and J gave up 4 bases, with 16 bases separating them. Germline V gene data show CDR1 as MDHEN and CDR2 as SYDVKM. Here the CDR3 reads CATAAGRGTEAFF. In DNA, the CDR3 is TGTGCCACCGCGGCGGGGAGAGGCACTGAAGCTTTCTTT.

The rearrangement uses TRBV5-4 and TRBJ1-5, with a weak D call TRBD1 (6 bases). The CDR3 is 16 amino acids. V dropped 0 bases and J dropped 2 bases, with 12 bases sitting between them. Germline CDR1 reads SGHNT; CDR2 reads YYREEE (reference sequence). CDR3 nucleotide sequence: TGTGCCAGCAGCTTGGGAGGGGGAGCGGGCAATCAGCCCCAGCATTTT. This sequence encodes CASSLGGGAGNQPQHF.

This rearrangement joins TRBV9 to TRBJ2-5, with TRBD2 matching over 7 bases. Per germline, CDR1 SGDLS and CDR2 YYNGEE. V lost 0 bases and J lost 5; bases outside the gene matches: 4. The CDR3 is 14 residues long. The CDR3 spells CASSVGQGGETQYF. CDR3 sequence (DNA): TGTGCCAGCAGCGTAGGGCAGGGAGGGGAGACCCAGTACTTC.

The CDR3 protein is CASSRGQGAQGGYTF. The CDR3 DNA sequence: TGTGCCAGCTCACGGGGACAGGGGGCACAAGGTGGCTACACCTTC. The chain is built from TRBV18 and TRBJ1-2, with 12 bases fitting TRBD1. The CDR3 is 15 amino acids. Germline V lookup: CDR1 KGHSH, CDR2 LQKENI. V dropped 4 bases and J dropped 7; count of bases not matched to a gene: 7.

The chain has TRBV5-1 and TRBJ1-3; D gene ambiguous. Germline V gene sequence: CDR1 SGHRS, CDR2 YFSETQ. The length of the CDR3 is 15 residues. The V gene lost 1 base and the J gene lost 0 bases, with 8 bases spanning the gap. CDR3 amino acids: CASSLTPVSGNTIYF. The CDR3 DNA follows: TGCGCCAGCAGCTTGACGCCGGTCTCTGGAAACACCATATATTTT.

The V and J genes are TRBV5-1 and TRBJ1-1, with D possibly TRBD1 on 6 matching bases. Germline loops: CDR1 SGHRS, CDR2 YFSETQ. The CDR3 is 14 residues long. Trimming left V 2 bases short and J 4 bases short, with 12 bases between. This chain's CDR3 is CASSFGGLGTEAFF. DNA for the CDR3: TGCGCCAGCAGCTTTGGGGGCCTGGGCACTGAAGCTTTCTTT. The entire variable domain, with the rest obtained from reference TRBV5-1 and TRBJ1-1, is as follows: KAGVTQTPRYLIKTRGQQVTLSCSPISGHRSVSWYQQTPGQGLQFLFEYFSETQRNKGNFPGRFSGRQFSNSRSEMNVSTLELGDSALYLCASSFGGLGTEAFFGQGTRLTVV.

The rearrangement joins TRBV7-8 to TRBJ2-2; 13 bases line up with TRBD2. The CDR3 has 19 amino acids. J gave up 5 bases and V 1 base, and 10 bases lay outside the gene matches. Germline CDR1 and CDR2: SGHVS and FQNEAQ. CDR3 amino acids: CASSLGRGLAGPRTGELFF. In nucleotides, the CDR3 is TGTGCCAGCAGCTTAGGGCGGGGACTAGCGGGACCGAGGACCGGGGAGCTGTTTTTT. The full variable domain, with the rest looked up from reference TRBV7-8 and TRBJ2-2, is GAGVSQSPRYKVAKRGQDVALRCDPISGHVSLFWYQQALGQGPEFLTYFQNEAQLDKSGLPSDRFFAERPEGSVSTLKIQRTQQEDSAVYLCASSLGRGLAGPRTGELFFGEGSRLTVL.

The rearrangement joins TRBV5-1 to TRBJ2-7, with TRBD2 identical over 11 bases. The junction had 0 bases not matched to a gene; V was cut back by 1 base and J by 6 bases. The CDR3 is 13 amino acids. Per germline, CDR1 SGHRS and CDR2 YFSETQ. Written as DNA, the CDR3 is TGCGCCAGCAGCTTGACTAGCGGGAGCGAGCAGTACTTC. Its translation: CASSLTSGSEQYF.

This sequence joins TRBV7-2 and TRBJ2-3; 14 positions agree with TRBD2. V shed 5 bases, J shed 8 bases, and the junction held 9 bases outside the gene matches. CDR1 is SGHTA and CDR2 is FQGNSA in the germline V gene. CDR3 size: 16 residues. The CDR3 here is CASSIRLAGGYATQYF. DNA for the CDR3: TGTGCCAGCAGCATACGACTAGCGGGAGGGTATGCTACGCAGTATTTT.

The CDR3 region is CATGPNQPQHF. CDR3 in DNA: TGTGCCACAGGGCCTAATCAGCCCCAGCATTTT. The rearrangement links TRBV28 to TRBJ1-5; maybe TRBD1 (5 bases). V was shortened by 10 bases and J by 4 bases, with 8 bases between the two germline ends. Per germline, CDR1 MDHEN and CDR2 SYDVKM. The CDR3 length is 11 residues.

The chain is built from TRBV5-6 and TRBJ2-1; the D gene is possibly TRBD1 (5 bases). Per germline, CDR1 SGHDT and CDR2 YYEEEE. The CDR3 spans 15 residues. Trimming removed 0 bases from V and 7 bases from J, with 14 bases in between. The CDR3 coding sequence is TGTGCCAGCAGCTTGGTGTCAGGGAATTGGAATGAGCAGTTCTTC. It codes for CASSLVSGNWNEQFF.

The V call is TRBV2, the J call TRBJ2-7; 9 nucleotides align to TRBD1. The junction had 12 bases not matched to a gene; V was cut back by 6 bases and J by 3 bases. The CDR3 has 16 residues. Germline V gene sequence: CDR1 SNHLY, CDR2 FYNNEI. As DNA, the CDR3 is TGTGCCAGCAGCGCCGGACAGGGGCGCTACTTCTACGAGCAGTACTTC. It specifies CASSAGQGRYFYEQYF.

In DNA, the CDR3 is TGTGCCAGTAGTATTATTTCAGGGAACTATGGCTACACCTTC. Translating it yields CASSIISGNYGYTF. V and J are TRBV19 and TRBJ1-2; D is perhaps TRBD1 (5 bases). CDR1 LNHDA and CDR2 SQIVND come from the germline V gene (reference sequence). V was clipped by 3 bases and J by 2 bases, with 10 bases between them. This CDR3 spans 14 amino acids.